A single sample gave rise to the 15 T cell receptor beta chains below, sequenced in a study of siplizumab effects on memory and regulatory T cells. The table came from immunoSEQ multiplex PCR; TCRdb's copy has only in-frame clones and leaves some out. The data hold more than 85,000 clones, with roughly 90% observed a single time. Sequenced: CD4+ T cells sorted from blood. The receptors were gathered from a human donor in good health.

The V gene is TRBV5-6, the J gene TRBJ1-1; 8 bases match TRBD1. Trimming removed 3 bases from V and 5 bases from J; junction bases left unmatched: 9. Per germline, CDR1 SGHDT and CDR2 YYEEEE. CDR3 length: 15 amino acids. The CDR3 sequence: CASSSWTGRKTEAFF. In nucleotides, the CDR3 is TGTGCCAGCAGCTCCTGGACAGGGCGAAAGACTGAAGCTTTCTTT. The full variable domain, with the rest looked up from reference TRBV5-6 and TRBJ1-1, is DAGVTQSPTHLIKTRGQQVTLRCSPKSGHDTVSWYQQALGQGPQFIFQYYEEEERQRGNFPDRFSGHQFPNYSSELNVNALLLGDSALYLCASSSWTGRKTEAFFGQGTRLTVV.

This chain links TRBV10-1 with TRBJ2-5; D possibly corresponds to TRBD1 (5 bases). The CDR3 loop spans 14 amino acids. CDR1 WNHNN and CDR2 SYGVQD come from the germline V gene (reference sequence). The ends were cut back, 0 bases at V and 4 bases at J, with 9 bases in the middle. The CDR3 DNA sequence: TGCGCCAGCAGTGAGTCTTTGGGGCGAGAGACCCAGTACTTC. It translates to CASSESLGRETQYF.

The chain couples TRBV2 to TRBJ1-1; perhaps TRBD1 as D (5 bases). Germline V CDR1 and CDR2: SNHLY, FYNNEI. The CDR3 consists of 15 residues. V lost 4 bases, J lost 1 base, and 13 bases lay in between. The CDR3 bases are TGTGCCAGCAGTGCTTCGACAGCTAGGAACACTGAAGCTTTCTTT. Encoded protein: CASSASTARNTEAFF.

CDR3 DNA: TGTGCCAGCCCCGGGACACTGAACACTGAAGCTTTCTTT. Amino acid sequence: CASPGTLNTEAFF. The chain employs TRBV6-1 and TRBJ1-1; tentatively, D is TRBD1 (6 bases). The germline V and J ends were trimmed by 8 bases and 0 bases, with 10 bases remaining between them. CDR1 is MNHNS, CDR2 SASEGT, per germline. The CDR3 is made up of 13 amino acids.

This chain uses TRBV6-1 with TRBJ1-5; no definite D call. The CDR3 is 11 amino acids. The V gene lost 6 bases and the J gene lost 3 bases, with 3 bases spanning the gap. Germline lookup yields CDR1 MNHNS and CDR2 SASEGT. Here the CDR3 reads CASSDNQPQHF. DNA of the CDR3: TGTGCCAGCAGCGACAATCAGCCCCAGCATTTT.

The genes are TRBV5-4 and TRBJ1-3, with D possibly TRBD1 on 6 matching bases. The CDR3 spans 15 residues. Germline CDR1 reads SGHNT; CDR2 reads YYREEE (reference sequence). V gave up 3 bases and J gave up 4 bases, with 14 bases separating them. The CDR3, as DNA: TGTGCCAGCAGCTCTGAACAGGGTCTGGGAAACACCATATATTTT. Translated: CASSSEQGLGNTIYF.

This sequence joins TRBV6-1 and TRBJ2-7; 8 nucleotides align to TRBD2. In germline, CDR1 is MNHNS, CDR2 SASEGT. CDR3 length: 16 amino acids. Unmatched junction bases numbered 10, after V lost 3 bases and J lost 3 bases. The CDR3 bases are TGTGCCAGCAGTGACTTGGCCTGGACTAGCAGCTACGAGCAGTACTTC. This translates into CASSDLAWTSSYEQYF.

The chain couples TRBV5-5 to TRBJ1-1; the D is unclear. Germline V gene data show CDR1 as SGHKS and CDR2 as YYEKEE (reference sequence). This CDR3 region has 13 residues. V dropped 0 bases and J dropped 11 bases, with 14 bases sitting between them. CDR3 sequence: CASSLDRVGKAFF. CDR3 coding DNA: TGTGCCAGCAGCTTGGATAGGGTGGGTAAGGCTTTCTTT.

In this sample, this clone turned up once. The rearrangement joins TRBV4-1 to TRBJ2-4; 9 nucleotides agree with TRBD1. Germline loops: CDR1 MGHRA, CDR2 YSYEKL. The CDR3 runs to 18 residues. V lost 0 bases, J lost 0 bases, and 6 bases stayed unmatched. CDR3 sequence: CASSQEKGTGIAKNIQYF. The CDR3 nucleotides are TGCGCCAGCAGCCAAGAAAAAGGGACAGGGATAGCCAAAAACATTCAGTACTTC.

The chain uses TRBV5-4 and TRBJ1-2, with 12 bases identical to TRBD1. Germline assignment: CDR1 SGHNT and CDR2 YYREEE (reference sequence). The CDR3 contains 16 residues. J gave up 3 bases and V 3 bases, and 6 bases lay outside the gene matches. The CDR3 loop reads CASSSGQGAGYYGYTF. The CDR3 DNA reads as TGTGCCAGCAGCTCGGGACAGGGGGCCGGTTACTATGGCTACACCTTC.

The chain has TRBV25-1 and TRBJ2-3; D might be TRBD2 (7 bases). Germline V gene lookup returns CDR1 MGHDK and CDR2 SYGVNS. V dropped 4 bases and J dropped 5 bases, with 22 bases sitting between them. The CDR3 runs to 17 residues. The CDR3 here is CASSASWGRGDKDTQYF. The CDR3 DNA reads TGTGCCAGCAGTGCCTCCTGGGGACGGGGGGACAAAGATACGCAGTATTTT.

The rearrangement uses TRBV7-6 and TRBJ2-5, with 14 bases lining up with TRBD2. Per the germline V gene, CDR1 is SGHVS and CDR2 is FNYEAQ. This CDR3 has 17 residues. V trimming: 1 base; J trimming: 1 base; junction bases outside the gene matches: 2. CDR3 bases: TGTGCCAGCAGCTTAGGGACTAGCGGGAGGTCCCAAGAGACCCAGTACTTC. Its translation is CASSLGTSGRSQETQYF.

The rearrangement joins TRBV5-1 to TRBJ2-1; tentative D call: TRBD1 (6 bases). V lost 0 bases to trimming and J lost 8 bases, with 15 bases between them. The CDR3 consists of 15 residues. Germline V gene data show CDR1 as SGHRS and CDR2 as YFSETQ. This CDR3 reads CASSLEGRGIYEQFF. Here the CDR3 DNA reads TGCGCCAGCAGCTTGGAAGGCAGGGGAATTTATGAGCAGTTCTTC.

The V call is TRBV6-5, the J call TRBJ2-3; TRBD2 might be the D (5 bases). This CDR3 is built from 13 residues. Germline lookup yields CDR1 MNHEY and CDR2 SVGAGI. For the CDR3, the DNA is TGTGCTACCAGCGGCCCCCAAGGGTATACGCAGTATTTT. Translated: CATSGPQGYTQYF.

The chain has TRBV10-3 and TRBJ2-1; 9 bases line up with TRBD2. J was trimmed by 6 bases and V by 4 bases; bases with no gene match: 7. The CDR3 is 15 residues long. Germline values: CDR1 ENHRY, CDR2 SYGVKD. CDR3 coding DNA: TGTGCCATCAGTGGGGTAGCGGGGGACCGCAATGAGCAGTTCTTC. Translation gives CAISGVAGDRNEQFF.